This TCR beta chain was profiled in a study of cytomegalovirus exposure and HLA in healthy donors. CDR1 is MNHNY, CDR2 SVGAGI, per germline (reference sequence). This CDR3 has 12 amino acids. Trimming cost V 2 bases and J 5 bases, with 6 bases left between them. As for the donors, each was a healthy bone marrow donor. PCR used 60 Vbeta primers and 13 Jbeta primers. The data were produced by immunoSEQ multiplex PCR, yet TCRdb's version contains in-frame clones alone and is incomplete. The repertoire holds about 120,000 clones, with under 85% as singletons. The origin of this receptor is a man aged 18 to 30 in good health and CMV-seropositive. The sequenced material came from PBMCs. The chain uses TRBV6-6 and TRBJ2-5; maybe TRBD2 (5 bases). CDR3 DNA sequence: TGTGCCAGCAGTTACAGAGGGGAGACCCAGTACTTC. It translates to CASSYRGETQYF.